Listed here is a single T cell receptor (beta chain). This sample was included in a study of T cell responses to AZD1222 COVID-19 vaccine. TCRdb's copy holds only in-frame clones and misses some; the assay was immunoSEQ multiplex PCR. Seen here are around 70,000 clones, 85% to 90% observed once, and the top ten hold roughly 8%. This CDR3 spans 11 amino acids. CDR1 is DFQATT and CDR2 is SNEGSKA in the germline V gene (reference sequence). V lost 7 bases, J lost 0 bases, and 7 bases lay in between. This specimen was peripheral blood, taken on day 0 of AZD1222 vaccination. The TCR was taken from an adult in good health. The V gene is TRBV20-1, the J gene TRBJ2-7; D not certain. The CDR3 region has the DNA TGCAGTGGGGGTCTCTCCTACGAGCAGTACTTC. This gives the protein CSGGLSYEQYF.